This TCR beta chain is from a study of T cells in women clearing cervical HPV infection. On the study more broadly: No precancer developed; the control's incident HPV16 infection cleared within 12 months. Study outcomes and limitations: Controls had more TRBV6-7 (approximately 0.15%) than cases (roughly 0.11%). Repertoire richness, not evenness, was significantly elevated in CIN3+ cases versus controls.

MY09/MY11 PCR detected cervical HPV DNA; dot-blot assigned genotypes. Data came from immunoSEQ multiplex PCR; TCRdb stores just in-frame clones and leaves some out. The listing records more than 20,000 clones. The CDR3 is made up of 15 amino acids. Germline V gene data show CDR1 as LNHDA and CDR2 as SQIVND (reference sequence). A remark on this clone: Its target is unknown. The read finishes 3 residues shy of the CDR3 end, and the germline J gene is used to complete it.

Sequencing was carried out using blood buffy coat. This TCR was sampled from a woman between 18 and 69 years old with a cervical HPV16 infection that either progressed to CIN3+ or cleared (not recorded which). The rearrangement uses TRBV19 and TRBJ2-3, with 9 bases matching TRBD1. CDR3 sequence: CASSIDRGFPWPQYF. The sequenced CDR3 bases are TGTGCCAGTAGTATTGACAGGGGGTTCCCTTGGCCG.